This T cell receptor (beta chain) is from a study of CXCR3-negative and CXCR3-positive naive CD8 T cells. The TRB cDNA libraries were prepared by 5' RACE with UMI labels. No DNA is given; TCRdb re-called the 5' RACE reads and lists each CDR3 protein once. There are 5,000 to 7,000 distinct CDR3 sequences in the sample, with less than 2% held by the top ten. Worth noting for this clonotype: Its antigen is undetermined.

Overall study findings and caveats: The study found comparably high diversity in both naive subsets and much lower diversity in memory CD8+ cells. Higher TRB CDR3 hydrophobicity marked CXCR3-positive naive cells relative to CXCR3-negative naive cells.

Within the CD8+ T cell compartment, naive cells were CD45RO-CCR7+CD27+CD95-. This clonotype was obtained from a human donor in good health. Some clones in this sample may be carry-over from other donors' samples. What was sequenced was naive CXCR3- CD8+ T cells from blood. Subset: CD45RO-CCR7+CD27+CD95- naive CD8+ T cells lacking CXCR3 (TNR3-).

CDR3 sequence reads: CASSPRQRGLYEQYF. This sequence joins TRBV6-2 or TRBV6-3 and TRBJ2-7; absent DNA, TCRdb's TRBD2 call cannot be checked. Germline CDR1 MNHEY, CDR2 SVGEGT. The CDR3 sequence is 15 residues long.